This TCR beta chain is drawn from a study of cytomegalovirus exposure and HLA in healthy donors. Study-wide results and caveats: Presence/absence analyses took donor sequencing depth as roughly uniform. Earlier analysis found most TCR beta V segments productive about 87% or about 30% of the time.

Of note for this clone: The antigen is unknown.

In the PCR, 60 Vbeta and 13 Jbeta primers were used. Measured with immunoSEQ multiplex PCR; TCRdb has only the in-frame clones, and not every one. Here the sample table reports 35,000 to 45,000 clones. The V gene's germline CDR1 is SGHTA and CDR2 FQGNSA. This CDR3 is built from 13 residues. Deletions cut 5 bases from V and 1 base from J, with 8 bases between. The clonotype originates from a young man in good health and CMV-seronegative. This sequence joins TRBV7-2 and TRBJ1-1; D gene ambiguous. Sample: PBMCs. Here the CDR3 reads CASSPRANTEAFF. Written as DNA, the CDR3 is TGTGCCAGCAGCCCGCGAGCGAACACTGAAGCTTTCTTT. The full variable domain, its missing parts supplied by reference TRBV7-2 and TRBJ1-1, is GAGVSQSPSNKVTEKGKDVELRCDPISGHTALYWYRQSLGQGLEFLIYFQGNSAPDKSGLPSDRFSAERTGGSVSTLTIQRTQQEDSAVYLCASSPRANTEAFFGQGTRLTVV.